This note documents a single TCR beta chain sequence. The antigen is undetermined. This record comes from a study of T-cell reconstitution after alpha-beta-depleted transplantation in children. Preparation of the TCRbeta library was carried out with unique molecular identifiers. TCRdb fed the PCR reads into MiXCR, producing one record per CDR3 protein. This repertoire shows some 76,000 distinct CDR3 sequences, around 9.9% found once; its top ten account for about 12%. The germline V and J ends were trimmed by 8 bases and 4 bases, with 24 bases remaining between them. The CDR3 consists of 16 residues. Germline loops: CDR1 SGHDT, CDR2 YYEEEE. General study findings and limits: At one year after transplant, newly produced T cells mostly accounted for T-cell counts and diversity. Recipient T cells and thymic progenitors that survived gave rise to the high TCRbeta diversity observed at day 60 in some patients. Where alpha-beta T cells came from about two months after transplant was reportedly several hundred expanded graft clones.

This TCR was recovered from a boy younger than 18 with acute myeloid leukemia, due to receive a stem cell transplant. The sequencing used PBMCs, collected before TCRalphabeta/CD19-depleted stem cell transplant. The chain uses TRBV5-6 and TRBJ1-2; tentative D call: TRBD1 (5 bases). In nucleotides, the CDR3 is TGTGCCAGGGGCCCCGGGAAACGGGGCGCTGGCTATGGCTACACCTTC. Translating it yields CARGPGKRGAGYGYTF.